These 30 T cell receptor beta chains came from one sample sequenced in a study of blood T cell repertoires in COVID-19. Profiling relied on immunoSEQ multiplex PCR, and the TCRdb table lists in-frame clones only, not all of them. Altogether roughly 200,000 clones are present, 80% to 85% being singletons, with the ten largest covering less than 5.5%. Sequencing input: peripheral blood. Receptor source: a man aged 50 to 59 with active or convalescent COVID-19.

The chain recombines TRBV6-6 with TRBJ1-1, with a weak D call TRBD1 (5 bases). Trimming removed 6 bases from V and 3 bases from J, with 14 bases in between. Germline V lookup: CDR1 MNHNY, CDR2 SVGAGI (reference sequence). The CDR3 runs 14 residues. The CDR3 protein is CASRQWGEHTEAFF. The CDR3 nucleotides read TGTGCCAGCAGACAGTGGGGGGAACACACTGAAGCTTTCTTT.

The V gene is TRBV7-2, the J gene TRBJ2-7; TRBD1 agrees at 7 bases. The CDR3 totals 16 residues. The V and J ends lost 4 bases and 3 bases, in that order; junction bases with no gene match: 12. Germline-derived CDR1 and CDR2 are SGHTA and FQGNSA. CDR3 loop: CASSWGYSGTDYEQYF. As DNA, the CDR3 is TGTGCCAGCAGCTGGGGGTATTCCGGGACAGACTACGAGCAGTACTTC.

The chain has TRBV6-5 and TRBJ1-1; no clear D. The CDR3 contains 13 residues. CDR1 and CDR2 from the germline V gene are MNHEY and SVGAGI. The V end was cut by 4 bases, the J end by 0 bases, with 6 bases between. This chain's CDR3 is CASSWELNTEAFF. The CDR3 region has the DNA TGTGCCAGCAGTTGGGAGTTGAACACTGAAGCTTTCTTT.

This clone was picked up one time. The chain carries TRBV25-1 and TRBJ2-2; 7 nucleotides align to TRBD1. Germline values: CDR1 MGHDK, CDR2 SYGVNS. The CDR3 totals 15 residues. Unmatched junction bases numbered 9, after V lost 6 bases and J lost 5 bases. The CDR3 region is CASRRDSWKTGELFF. CDR3 nucleotides: TGTGCCAGCAGAAGGGACAGCTGGAAAACCGGGGAGCTGTTTTTT.

This chain connects TRBV7-9 to TRBJ1-1, with D tentatively TRBD1 (6 bases). Germline assignment: CDR1 SEHNR and CDR2 FQNEAQ (reference sequence). The length of the CDR3 is 15 residues. With 2 bases removed from V and 1 base from J, the gap between germline ends came to 11 bases. The CDR3 is CASSLTRTANTEAFF. The CDR3 DNA sequence: TGTGCCAGCAGCTTAACCCGGACAGCGAACACTGAAGCTTTCTTT.

This clone has just one count. This chain connects TRBV19 to TRBJ2-4; 11 positions match TRBD2. There are 16 residues in the CDR3. Germline CDR1 is LNHDA and CDR2 is SQIVND (reference sequence). J lost 9 bases, V lost 1 base, and 8 bases had no gene match. CDR3 amino acids: CASSIGSSGGAGIQYF. For the CDR3, the DNA is TGTGCCAGTAGTATAGGAAGTAGCGGGGGGGCCGGCATTCAGTACTTC.

This chain connects TRBV14 to TRBJ2-4; TRBD1 matches 7 bases. The CDR3 totals 15 residues. Germline assignment: CDR1 SGHDN and CDR2 FVKESK. J gave up 1 base and V 3 bases, and 3 bases lay outside the gene matches. CDR3 sequence reads: CASSQIQGAKNIQYF. CDR3 nucleotide sequence: TGTGCCAGCAGCCAGATACAGGGGGCCAAAAACATTCAGTACTTC.

DNA for the CDR3: TGTGCCAGCAGTCCCGACCGGGACATCTATGGCTACACCTTC. This sequence encodes CASSPDRDIYGYTF. The V gene is TRBV2, the J gene TRBJ1-2; D may be TRBD1 (6 bases). The CDR3 is made up of 14 amino acids. V was trimmed by 5 bases and J by 4 bases, leaving 14 bases between them. Germline lookup yields CDR1 SNHLY and CDR2 FYNNEI.

The V and J genes are TRBV4-2 and TRBJ1-6; a weak D match, TRBD1 (5 bases). This CDR3 is built from 17 residues. CDR1 is LGHNA and CDR2 is YNFKEQ in the germline V gene. Trimming cost V 0 bases and J 6 bases, with 15 bases left between them. CDR3 nucleotides: TGTGCCAGCAGCCAAGATCACCGACAGATCGGTAATTCACCCCTCCACTTT. Its translation is CASSQDHRQIGNSPLHF.

The chain carries TRBV19 and TRBJ2-2; 7 nucleotides match TRBD1. Germline V gene sequence: CDR1 LNHDA, CDR2 SQIVND (reference sequence). Trimming took 6 bases from V and 2 from J; bases not matched to a gene: 6. The CDR3 has 15 amino acids. CDR3 coding DNA: TGTGCCAGTAGCCCCCAGGGGGTCAACACCGGGGAGCTGTTTTTT. It encodes CASSPQGVNTGELFF.

In this sample, this clone turned up once. The chain links TRBV28 to TRBJ2-3; perhaps TRBD2 as D (7 bases). Trimming took off 6 bases at V and 1 base at J, with 11 bases between the two ends. The CDR3 sequence is 14 residues long. Germline CDR1 is MDHEN and CDR2 is SYDVKM. DNA of the CDR3: TGTGCCAGCAGCGAGGGGGGGGGCACAGATACGCAGTATTTT. Protein: CASSEGGGTDTQYF.

The V and J genes are TRBV5-4 and TRBJ1-2; weak D call: TRBD1 (6 bases). The CDR3 runs 13 residues. Deletions cut 0 bases from V and 8 bases from J, with 11 bases between. Germline-derived CDR1 and CDR2 are SGHNT and YYREEE (reference sequence). The CDR3 is CASSLVGGDGYTF. CDR3 nucleotides: TGTGCCAGCAGCTTGGTAGGGGGGGACGGCTACACCTTC.

The CDR3 DNA sequence: TGTGCCAGCAGCTTCCCGGGGGCTGAAGCTTTCTTT. This codes for CASSFPGAEAFF. This chain uses TRBV7-9 with TRBJ1-1, with D possibly TRBD1 on 5 matching bases. Germline CDR1 and CDR2: SEHNR and FQNEAQ (reference sequence). V was cut by 3 bases and J by 6 bases, with 8 bases left in between. The CDR3 is 12 amino acids.

The chain has TRBV9 and TRBJ1-1, with unresolved D. Trimming removed 0 bases from V and 4 bases from J, with 10 bases in between. The germline V gene has CDR1 SGDLS and CDR2 YYNGEE. The CDR3 loop spans 14 amino acids. CDR3 in amino acids: CASSVDLLSTEAFF. The CDR3 nucleotides are TGTGCCAGCAGCGTAGACCTTTTGAGCACTGAAGCTTTCTTT.

This clone was observed a single time. The chain joins TRBV25-1 to TRBJ1-1, with D possibly TRBD1 on 6 matching bases. This CDR3 contains 14 residues. In germline, CDR1 is MGHDK, CDR2 SYGVNS. Trimming removed 6 bases at V and 2 bases at J, with 13 bases between. CDR3 in amino acids: CASRPRDINTEAFF. DNA of the CDR3: TGTGCCAGCAGGCCCCGGGACATTAACACTGAAGCTTTCTTT.

This rearrangement joins TRBV2 to TRBJ2-2; no definite D call. V was trimmed by 6 bases and J by 1 base, leaving 6 bases between them. The CDR3 runs to 13 residues. Looked up from germline, CDR1 is SNHLY and CDR2 is FYNNEI. DNA of the CDR3: TGTGCCAGCAGGCCAGAGAACACCGGGGAGCTGTTTTTT. Encoded protein: CASRPENTGELFF. The whole variable domain, remainder taken from reference TRBV2 and TRBJ2-2, is EPEVTQTPSHQVTQMGQEVILRCVPISNHLYFYWYRQILGQKVEFLVSFYNNEISEKSEIFDDQFSVERPDGSNFTLKIRSTKLEDSAMYFCASRPENTGELFFGEGSRLTVL.

CDR3 protein: CASSLGGASKNIQYF. CDR3 coding DNA: TGTGCCAGCAGCCTAGGGGGCGCTTCCAAAAACATTCAGTACTTC. The rearrangement joins TRBV5-4 to TRBJ2-4, with 7 bases matching TRBD1. The CDR3 has 15 residues. V shed 4 bases, J shed 2 bases, and the junction held 6 bases outside the gene matches. The V gene's germline CDR1 is SGHNT and CDR2 YYREEE (reference sequence).

The chain is built from TRBV6-2 or TRBV6-3 and TRBJ1-5, with 7 bases that match TRBD1. Unmatched junction bases numbered 7, after V lost 6 bases and J lost 2 bases. CDR1 and CDR2 from the germline V gene are MNHEY and SVGEGT. The CDR3 loop spans 15 amino acids. The CDR3 is CASSPLTGGNQPQHF. The CDR3 DNA reads TGTGCCAGCAGCCCCTTAACAGGGGGCAATCAGCCCCAGCATTTT.

Comment on this clone: At one boundary the junction diverges from the germline segment, which might be a read error. The chain recombines TRBV30 with TRBJ2-7; 8 bases map to TRBD1. The CDR3 covers 12 residues. Germline loops: CDR1 GTSNPN, CDR2 SVGIG (reference sequence). Here the CDR3 reads CAWSAFQDRVHF. For the CDR3, the DNA is TGTGCCTGGAGTGCATTCCAGGACAGGGTGCACTTC. Full variable domain (outside the CDR3, taken from reference TRBV30 and TRBJ2-7): SQTIHQWPATLVQPVGSPLSLECTVEGTSNPNLYWYRQAAGRGLQLLFYSVGIGQISSEVPQNLSASRPQDRQFILSSKKLLLSDSGFYLCAWSAFQDRVHFGPGTRLTVT.

This clone was observed a few times. As DNA, the CDR3 is TGTGCCAGCAGCTTAGTGAGACTAGCGGGGGCCAGCTCCTACAATGAGCAGTTCTTC. Amino acids: CASSLVRLAGASSYNEQFF. The chain joins TRBV7-9 to TRBJ2-1, with TRBD2 matching over 12 bases. The CDR3 has 19 amino acids. After removal of 1 base from V and 0 bases from J, the junction contained 7 bases not matched to a gene. Looked up from germline, CDR1 is SEHNR and CDR2 is FQNEAQ (reference sequence).

This clone was seen a few times. The V call is TRBV6-5, the J call TRBJ1-2; 8 nucleotides align to TRBD1. Germline V CDR1 and CDR2: MNHEY, SVGAGI. This CDR3 is 14 amino acids long. J lost 1 base, V lost 4 bases, and 2 bases had no gene match. This CDR3 reads CASSSTGVNYGYTF. DNA for the CDR3: TGTGCCAGCAGTTCGACAGGGGTTAACTATGGCTACACCTTC.

The V gene is TRBV6-5, the J gene TRBJ2-7, with D hard to call. The V gene lost 5 bases and the J gene lost 4 bases, with 6 bases spanning the gap. CDR3 length: 11 amino acids. Looked up from germline, CDR1 is MNHEY and CDR2 is SVGAGI. The CDR3 loop reads CASSNRYEQYF. CDR3 sequence (DNA): TGTGCCAGCAGTAATCGTTACGAGCAGTACTTC.

This rearrangement joins TRBV6-6 to TRBJ1-6; weak D call: TRBD1 (5 bases). Germline-derived CDR1 and CDR2 are MNHNY and SVGAGI (reference sequence). Trimming shortened V by 10 bases and J by 8 bases, and 15 bases separated the two germline ends. The CDR3 is 13 residues long. CDR3 sequence reads: CATFPGNDSPLHF. The CDR3 region has the DNA TGTGCCACCTTCCCAGGGAATGATTCACCCCTCCACTTT.

The chain recombines TRBV6-5 with TRBJ2-7; TRBD1 is a possible D gene (6 bases). Deletions cut 6 bases from V and 0 bases from J, with 15 bases between. In germline, CDR1 is MNHEY, CDR2 SVGAGI. CDR3 size: 15 residues. For the CDR3, the DNA is TGTGCCAGCAGCCTTGACAGGTGGGGCTCCTACGAGCAGTACTTC. Protein sequence: CASSLDRWGSYEQYF.

This rearrangement joins TRBV7-7 to TRBJ2-1; 8 bases agree with TRBD2. The germline CDR1 and CDR2 sequences are SSHAT and FNYEAQ (reference sequence). The CDR3 has 14 residues. Trimming removed 1 base from V and 5 bases from J; junction bases left unmatched: 1. The CDR3: CASSLGRGDNEQFF. The CDR3 DNA reads as TGTGCCAGCAGCTTAGGGCGGGGGGACAATGAGCAGTTCTTC.

This clone was seen just once. The chain has TRBV19 and TRBJ1-1; tentatively, D is TRBD1 (5 bases). The CDR3 is made up of 15 amino acids. Germline V lookup: CDR1 LNHDA, CDR2 SQIVND (reference sequence). V lost 7 bases and J 0 bases, leaving 15 bases between the germline ends. CDR3 DNA: TGTGCCAGTACCCCCTCGGGACTGCTGAACACTGAAGCTTTCTTT. Its translation: CASTPSGLLNTEAFF.

The genes are TRBV7-2 and TRBJ1-2, with 7 bases identical to TRBD1. The V and J ends lost 5 bases and 2 bases, in that order; junction bases with no gene match: 5. The CDR3 has 14 amino acids. Germline V gives CDR1 SGHTA, CDR2 FQGNSA. CDR3: CASSQGQRNYGYTF. The CDR3 DNA reads TGTGCCAGCAGCCAGGGACAGCGGAACTATGGCTACACCTTC.

The gene calls are TRBV6-6 and TRBJ1-2; D uncertain. The V gene lost 6 bases and the J gene lost 8 bases, with 7 bases spanning the gap. Germline CDR1 and CDR2: MNHNY and SVGAGI (reference sequence). The CDR3 loop spans 10 amino acids. In DNA, the CDR3 is TGTGCCAGCAGGGCCATAGGCTACACCTTC. It yields the protein CASRAIGYTF.

V usage is TRBV6-1 and J usage is TRBJ2-2; 12 nucleotides line up with TRBD1. Trimming cost V 4 bases and J 2 bases; bases outside gene matches: 5. Germline V CDR1 and CDR2: MNHNS, SASEGT. The CDR3 spans 17 residues. The CDR3 protein is CASSGDRGRVNTGELFF. Written as DNA, the CDR3 is TGTGCCAGCAGTGGGGACAGGGGGCGCGTTAACACCGGGGAGCTGTTTTTT.

V and J are TRBV7-2 and TRBJ1-1; possibly TRBD1 for D (5 bases). This CDR3 is built from 14 residues. Germline CDR1 and CDR2: SGHTA and FQGNSA. V was pared by 3 bases and J by 0 bases, with 8 bases between. CDR3 nucleotides: TGTGCCAGCAGCTTCCGACAGATGAACACTGAAGCTTTCTTT. It translates to CASSFRQMNTEAFF.